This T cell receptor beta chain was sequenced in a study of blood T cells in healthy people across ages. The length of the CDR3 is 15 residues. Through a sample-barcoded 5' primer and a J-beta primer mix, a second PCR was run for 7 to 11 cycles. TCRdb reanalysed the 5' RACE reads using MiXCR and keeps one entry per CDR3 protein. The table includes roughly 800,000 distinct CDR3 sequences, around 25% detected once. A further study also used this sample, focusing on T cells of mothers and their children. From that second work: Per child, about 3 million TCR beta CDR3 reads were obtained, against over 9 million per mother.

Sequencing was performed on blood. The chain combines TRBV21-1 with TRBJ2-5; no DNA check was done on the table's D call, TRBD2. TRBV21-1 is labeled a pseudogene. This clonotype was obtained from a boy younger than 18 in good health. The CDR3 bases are TGTGCCAGCAGCAAAGTTACTAGGAAACAAGAGACCCAGTACTTC. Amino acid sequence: CASSKVTRKQETQYF.